This TCR beta chain derives from a study of identical twins. Points from the study as a whole: Zero-insertion analyses were open to partial confounding by invariant MAIT and iNKT cells.

The CDR3 totals 16 residues. Germline CDR1 is SEHNR and CDR2 is FQNEAQ (reference sequence). V trimming: 5 bases; J trimming: 0 bases; junction bases outside the gene matches: 9. A few counts support this clonotype. As yet, its antigen is unknown. Template switching (which added a universal primer site) was used, and cDNA carried unique molecular identifiers. TCRdb recomputed calls from the 5' RACE reads with MiXCR, one row per CDR3 protein. The data contain 450,000 or so distinct CDR3 sequences, 11% to 15% of them singletons. Healthy Caucasians were all of the donors. The sample was also linked to a second study, of yellow fever vaccine responses in identical twins.

Sequencing was carried out using CD4+ T cells sorted from blood. This rearrangement joins TRBV7-9 to TRBJ2-7; 8 nucleotides agree with TRBD1. This clonotype was sampled from a woman aged 18-29 years in good health. The CDR3 region has the DNA TGTGCCAGCAGCCCCGGACAGGGTCTGAGCTCCTACGAGCAGTACTTC. Its protein is CASSPGQGLSSYEQYF. Supplemented by reference TRBV7-9 and TRBJ2-7, the full variable domain reads DTGVSQNPRHKITKRGQNVTFRCDPISEHNRLYWYRQTLGQGPEFLTYFQNEAQLEKSRLLSDRFSAERPKGSFSTLEIQRTEQGDSAMYLCASSPGQGLSSYEQYFGPGTRLTVT.